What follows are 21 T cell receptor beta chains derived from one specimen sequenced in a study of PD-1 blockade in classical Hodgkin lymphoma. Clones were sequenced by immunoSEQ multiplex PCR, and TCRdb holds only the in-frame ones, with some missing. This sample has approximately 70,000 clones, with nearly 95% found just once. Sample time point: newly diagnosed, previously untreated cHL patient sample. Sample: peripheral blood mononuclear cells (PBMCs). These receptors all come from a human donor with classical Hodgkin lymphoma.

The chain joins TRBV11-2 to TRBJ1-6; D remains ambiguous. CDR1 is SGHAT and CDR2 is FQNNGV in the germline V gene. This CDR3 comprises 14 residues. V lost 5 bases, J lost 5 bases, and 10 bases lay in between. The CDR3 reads CASSQPRDNSPLHF. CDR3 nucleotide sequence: TGTGCCAGCAGCCAACCGAGGGATAATTCACCCCTCCACTTT.

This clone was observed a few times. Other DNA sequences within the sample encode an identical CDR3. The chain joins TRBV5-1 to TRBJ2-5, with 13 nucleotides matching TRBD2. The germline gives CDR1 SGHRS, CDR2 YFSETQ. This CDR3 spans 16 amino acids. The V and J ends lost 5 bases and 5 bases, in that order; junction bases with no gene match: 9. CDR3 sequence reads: CASRSGLAGEGETQYF. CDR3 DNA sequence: TGCGCCAGCAGAAGTGGACTAGCGGGGGAAGGGGAGACCCAGTACTTC.

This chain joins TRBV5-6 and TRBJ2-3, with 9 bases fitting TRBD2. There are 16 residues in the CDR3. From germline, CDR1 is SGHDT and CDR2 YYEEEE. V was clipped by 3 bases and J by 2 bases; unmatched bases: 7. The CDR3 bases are TGTGCCAGCAGCTCAGGGCGGGAGGGGCTCACAGATACGCAGTATTTT. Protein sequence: CASSSGREGLTDTQYF.

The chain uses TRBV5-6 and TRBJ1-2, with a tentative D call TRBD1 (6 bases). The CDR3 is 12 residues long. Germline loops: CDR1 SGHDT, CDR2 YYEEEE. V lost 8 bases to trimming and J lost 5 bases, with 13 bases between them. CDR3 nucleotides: TGTGCCAGTAGCGGGACACAATATGGCTACACCTTC. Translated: CASSGTQYGYTF.

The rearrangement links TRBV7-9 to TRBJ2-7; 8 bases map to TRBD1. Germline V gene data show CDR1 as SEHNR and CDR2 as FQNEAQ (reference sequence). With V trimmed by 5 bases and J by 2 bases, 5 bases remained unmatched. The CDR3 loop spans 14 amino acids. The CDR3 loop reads CASSPRTGPYEQYF. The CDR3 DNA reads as TGTGCCAGCAGCCCCCGGACAGGGCCCTACGAGCAGTACTTC.

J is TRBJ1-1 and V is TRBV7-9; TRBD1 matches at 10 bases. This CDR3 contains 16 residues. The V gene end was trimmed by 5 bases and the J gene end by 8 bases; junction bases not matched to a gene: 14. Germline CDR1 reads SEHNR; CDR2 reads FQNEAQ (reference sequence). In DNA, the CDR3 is TGTGCCAGCAGCCGACCCGACAGGGGGCTAGAAGGGGAAGCTTTCTTT. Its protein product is CASSRPDRGLEGEAFF.

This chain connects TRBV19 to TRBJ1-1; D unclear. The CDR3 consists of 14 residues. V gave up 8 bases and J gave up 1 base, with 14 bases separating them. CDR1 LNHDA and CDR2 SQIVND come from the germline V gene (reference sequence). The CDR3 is CASQRGIENTEAFF. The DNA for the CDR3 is TGTGCCAGTCAACGGGGAATTGAGAACACTGAAGCTTTCTTT. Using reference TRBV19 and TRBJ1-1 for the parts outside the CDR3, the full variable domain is DGGITQSPKYLFRKEGQNVTLSCEQNLNHDAMYWYRQDPGQGLRLIYYSQIVNDFQKGDIAEGYSVSREKKESFPLTVTSAQKNPTAFYLCASQRGIENTEAFFGQGTRLTVV.

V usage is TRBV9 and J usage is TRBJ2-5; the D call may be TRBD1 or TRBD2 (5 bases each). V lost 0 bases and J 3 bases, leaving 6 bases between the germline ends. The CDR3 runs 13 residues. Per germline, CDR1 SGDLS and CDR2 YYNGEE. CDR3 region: CASSVGGKETQYF. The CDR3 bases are TGTGCCAGCAGCGTAGGGGGGAAAGAGACCCAGTACTTC.

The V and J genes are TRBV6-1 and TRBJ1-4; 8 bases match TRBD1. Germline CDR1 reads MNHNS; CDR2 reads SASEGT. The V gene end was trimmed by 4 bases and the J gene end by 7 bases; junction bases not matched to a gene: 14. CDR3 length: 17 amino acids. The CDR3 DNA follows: TGTGCCAGCAGTGGCGCAGGGGGCCAGGGGATGGGTGAAAAACTGTTTTTT. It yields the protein CASSGAGGQGMGEKLFF.

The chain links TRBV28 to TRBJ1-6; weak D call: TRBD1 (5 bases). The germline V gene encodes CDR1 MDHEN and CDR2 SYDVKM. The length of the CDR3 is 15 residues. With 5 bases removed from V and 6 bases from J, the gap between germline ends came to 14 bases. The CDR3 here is CASSAGTLGNSPLHF. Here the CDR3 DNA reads TGTGCCAGCAGTGCCGGGACCCTGGGTAATTCACCCCTCCACTTT.

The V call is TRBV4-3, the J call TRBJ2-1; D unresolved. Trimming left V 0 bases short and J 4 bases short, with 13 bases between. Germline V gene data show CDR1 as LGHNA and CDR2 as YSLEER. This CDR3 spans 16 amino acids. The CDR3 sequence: CASSQDWEGLYNEQFF. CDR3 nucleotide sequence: TGCGCCAGCAGCCAAGATTGGGAAGGTTTATACAATGAGCAGTTCTTC.

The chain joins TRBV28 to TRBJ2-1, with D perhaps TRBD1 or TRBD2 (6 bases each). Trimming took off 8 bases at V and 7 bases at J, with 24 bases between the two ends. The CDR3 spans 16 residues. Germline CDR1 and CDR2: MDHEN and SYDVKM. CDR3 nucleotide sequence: TGTGCCAGCGCTAGGGGGGCCGCACCGTCCGAGAATGAGCAGTTCTTC. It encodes CASARGAAPSENEQFF.

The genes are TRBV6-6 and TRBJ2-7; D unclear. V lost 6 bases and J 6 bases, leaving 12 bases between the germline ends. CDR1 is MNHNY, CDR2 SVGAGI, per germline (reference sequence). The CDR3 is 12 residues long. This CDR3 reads CASSLGFFEQYF. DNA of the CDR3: TGTGCCAGCAGCCTAGGGTTTTTCGAGCAGTACTTC.

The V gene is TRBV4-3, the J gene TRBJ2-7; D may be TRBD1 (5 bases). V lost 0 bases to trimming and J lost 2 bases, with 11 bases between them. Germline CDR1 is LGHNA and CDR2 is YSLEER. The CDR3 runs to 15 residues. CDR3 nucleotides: TGCGCCAGCAGCCAAGATATGAACAGGCCCTACGAGCAGTACTTC. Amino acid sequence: CASSQDMNRPYEQYF.

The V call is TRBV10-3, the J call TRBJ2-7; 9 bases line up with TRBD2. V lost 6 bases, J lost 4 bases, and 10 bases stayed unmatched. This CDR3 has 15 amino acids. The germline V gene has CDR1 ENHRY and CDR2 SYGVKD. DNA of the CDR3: TGTGCCATCAGGGGCGGGAGGGAAGGACTGTACGAGCAGTACTTC. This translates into CAIRGGREGLYEQYF.

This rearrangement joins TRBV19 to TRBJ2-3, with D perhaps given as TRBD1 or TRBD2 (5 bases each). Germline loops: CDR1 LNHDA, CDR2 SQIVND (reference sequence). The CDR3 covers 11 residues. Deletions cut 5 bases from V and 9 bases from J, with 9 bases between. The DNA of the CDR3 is TGTGCCAGTAGTTCGGGACCCACGCAGTATTTT. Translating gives CASSSGPTQYF.

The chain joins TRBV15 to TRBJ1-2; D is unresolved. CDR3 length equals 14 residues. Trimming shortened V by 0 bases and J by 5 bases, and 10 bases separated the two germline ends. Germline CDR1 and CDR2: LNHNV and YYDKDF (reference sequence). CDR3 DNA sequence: TGTGCCACCAGCAGAGATGGAGGTAGTTATGGCTACACCTTC. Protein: CATSRDGGSYGYTF.

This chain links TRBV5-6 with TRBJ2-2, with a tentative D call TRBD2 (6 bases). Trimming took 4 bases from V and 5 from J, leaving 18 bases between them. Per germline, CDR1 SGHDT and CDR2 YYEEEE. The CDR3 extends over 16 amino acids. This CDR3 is CASSLQWGDRTGELFF. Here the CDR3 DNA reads TGTGCCAGCAGCCTACAGTGGGGGGACCGTACCGGGGAGCTGTTTTTT.

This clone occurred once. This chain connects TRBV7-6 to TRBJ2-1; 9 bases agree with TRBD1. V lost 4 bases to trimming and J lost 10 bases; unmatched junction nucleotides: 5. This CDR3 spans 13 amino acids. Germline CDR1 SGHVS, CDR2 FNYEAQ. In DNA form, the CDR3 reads TGTGCCAGCAGCTCGGAGGGGACAGGGGAGCAGTTCTTC. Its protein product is CASSSEGTGEQFF.

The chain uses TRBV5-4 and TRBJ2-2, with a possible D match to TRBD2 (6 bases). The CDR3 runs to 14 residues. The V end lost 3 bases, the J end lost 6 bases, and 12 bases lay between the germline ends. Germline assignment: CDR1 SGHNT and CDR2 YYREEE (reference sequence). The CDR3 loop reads CASSWGLQAGELFF. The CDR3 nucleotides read TGTGCCAGCAGCTGGGGACTCCAGGCCGGGGAGCTGTTTTTT.

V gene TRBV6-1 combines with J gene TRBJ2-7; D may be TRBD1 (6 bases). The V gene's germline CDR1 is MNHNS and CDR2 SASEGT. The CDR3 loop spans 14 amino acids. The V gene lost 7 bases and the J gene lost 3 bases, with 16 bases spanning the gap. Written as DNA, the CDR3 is TGTGCCAGCAATCAGGGGATTCGGAACTACGAGCAGTACTTC. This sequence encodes CASNQGIRNYEQYF.